The T cell receptor beta chain described here comes from a study of shared T cell receptors in the human thymus. This clone was seen only a few times. V dropped 1 base and J dropped 5; count of bases not matched to a gene: 15. The germline gives CDR1 SGHAT, CDR2 FQNNGV. The CDR3 is made up of 19 amino acids. Method: immunoSEQ multiplex PCR; TCRdb's copy keeps in-frame clones and lacks some. The sample consists of about 540,000 clones, more than 75% of them appearing once. This sample also appeared in a second study, on human thymus T cells. This second study notes: An apparent bias in V and J gene usage was seen in thymic and blood repertoires. Thymic TCR repertoires of unrelated people reportedly overlapped highly.

Material for sequencing was thymocytes. This chain joins TRBV11-2 and TRBJ2-1, with 9 nucleotides matching TRBD2. The source is a boy less than two years old with a congenital heart defect. The CDR3 loop reads CASSLGGLSSGMGNNEQFF. In nucleotides, the CDR3 is TGTGCCAGCAGCTTAGGAGGCCTTTCTAGCGGGATGGGGAACAATGAGCAGTTCTTC.